These 10 T cell receptor beta chains came from one sample sequenced in a study of human versus mouse CDR3 diversity and MHC coevolution. TCRdb's copy holds only in-frame clones and misses some; the assay was immunoSEQ multiplex PCR. The sample contains more than 60,000 clones, less than 95% of which appear only once. Sequencing used naive CD4+ T cells from blood. Subset in this sample: CD45RO-negative CD62L-positive naive CD4 T cells. Receptor source: a person aged 30-70 years in good health.

The chain employs TRBV5-1 and TRBJ2-5, with 11 positions matching TRBD1. The J call may be in error: the DNA end matches TRBJ2-7 better. The CDR3 is 15 amino acids. Germline-derived CDR1 and CDR2 are SGHRS and YFSETQ. The chain's CDR3 is CASSLVGTGGYEQYF. The CDR3 DNA sequence: TGCGCCAGCAGCTTGGTAGGGACAGGGGGCTACGAGCAGTACTTC.

The chain carries TRBV30 and TRBJ1-2; 9 bases agree with TRBD1. V trimming: 4 bases; J trimming: 2 bases; junction bases outside the gene matches: 5. The CDR3 is made up of 14 amino acids. The germline gives CDR1 GTSNPN, CDR2 SVGIG (reference sequence). The CDR3 DNA sequence: TGTGCCTGGAACCAGGACAGGGGAAACTATGGCTACACCTTC. Translation gives CAWNQDRGNYGYTF.

The chain uses TRBV7-8 and TRBJ1-1, with D perhaps TRBD1 (6 bases). Germline assignment: CDR1 SGHVS and CDR2 FQNEAQ. V lost 1 base and J lost 1, with 13 bases in between. This CDR3 has 16 amino acids. CDR3 in DNA: TGTGCCAGCAGCTTAGGTGCGCAGGGGACGAACACTGAAGCTTTCTTT. Its translation: CASSLGAQGTNTEAFF.

The chain links TRBV13 to TRBJ2-5; TRBD1 is a possible D gene (5 bases). The DNA end lines up better with TRBJ2-7; the J call may be wrong. The CDR3 contains 14 residues. Germline V CDR1 and CDR2: PRHDT, FYEKMQ (reference sequence). The CDR3 nucleotides are TGTGCCAGCAGCTTAGGACAGGTCCTCTACGAGCAGTACTTC. Translating it yields CASSLGQVLYEQYF.

J is TRBJ2-7 and V is TRBV30; no clear D gene. The CDR3 spans 14 residues. Germline V CDR1 and CDR2: GTSNPN, SVGIG (reference sequence). V lost 1 base, J lost 2 bases, and 12 bases lay in between. CDR3 bases: TGTGCCTGGAGTGGAGAGAGCGTAGCCTACGAGCAGTACTTC. Translation: CAWSGESVAYEQYF.

This chain uses TRBV6-5 with TRBJ1-6, with a weak D call TRBD1 (5 bases). Trimming took off 6 bases at V and 7 bases at J, with 16 bases between the two ends. The germline V gene has CDR1 MNHEY and CDR2 SVGAGI. CDR3 length: 15 amino acids. The chain's CDR3 is CASSRGTLRNSPLHF. CDR3 sequence (DNA): TGTGCCAGCAGCCGGGGGACGCTGCGGAATTCACCCCTCCACTTT.

The chain is built from TRBV6-6 and TRBJ2-2; D not certain. Germline V CDR1 and CDR2: MNHNY, SVGAGI (reference sequence). V was cut by 6 bases and J by 5 bases, with 7 bases left in between. This CDR3 is 12 amino acids long. This CDR3 is CASSLLTGELFF. The CDR3 DNA reads TGTGCCAGCAGCCTTCTTACCGGGGAGCTGTTTTTT.

The chain employs TRBV6-6 and TRBJ2-4, with D possibly being TRBD1 (6 bases). CDR1 and CDR2 (germline): MNHNY, SVGAGI (reference sequence). Trimming removed 2 bases from V and 2 bases from J, with 7 bases in between. The CDR3 has 14 residues. The CDR3 coding sequence is TGTGCCAGCAGTTACGGGGGCTCCAAAAACATTCAGTACTTC. Protein: CASSYGGSKNIQYF.

The V call is TRBV19, the J call TRBJ2-5; D is unclear. The J call may be faulty, since TRBJ2-7 better matches the DNA end. The germline V gene encodes CDR1 LNHDA and CDR2 SQIVND (reference sequence). The CDR3 length is 14 residues. The CDR3 here is CASSSFFPSYEQYF. The CDR3 bases are TGTGCCAGTAGTAGTTTTTTTCCGAGCTACGAGCAGTACTTC.

The rearrangement uses TRBV9 and TRBJ1-1; 9 nucleotides agree with TRBD1. Per the germline V gene, CDR1 is SGDLS and CDR2 is YYNGEE. This CDR3 has 16 residues. Losses at the gene ends were 4 bases for V and 0 bases for J; bases not matched to a gene: 7. The CDR3 region has the DNA TGTGCCAGCAGCAAGACCGACAGGGGGGTGAACACTGAAGCTTTCTTT. Amino acids: CASSKTDRGVNTEAFF.